The 32 T cell receptor beta chains presented below share a single source sample, sequenced in a study of shared clonotypes between healthy human individuals (dated by TCRdb to about 2020). Receptor amplification or capture employed the immunoSEQ multiplex PCR assay. Held by TCRdb, this immuneACCESS table contains in-frame sequences only and omits some clones. Under half of the omission traces to an unresolved V gene where checked; the cause of the rest is unknown. This sample holds roughly 1,100,000 clones; about 77% were observed only once. Approximately 1.5% of the sample lies in the top ten. The sample consisted of memory CD4+ T cells sorted from blood. The cell subset or site label on this specimen signifies: CD45RA-negative fraction. The receptors shown here come from a man younger than 35 in good health.

This clone occurred a few times. The chain couples TRBV7-9 to TRBJ2-7, with D unresolved. V lost 2 bases and J 6 bases, leaving 8 bases between the germline ends. The V gene's germline CDR1 is SEHNR and CDR2 FQNEAQ (reference sequence). There are 12 residues in the CDR3. CDR3 region: CASSLSPAEQYF. The CDR3 DNA follows: TGTGCCAGCAGCTTATCGCCAGCCGAGCAGTACTTC.

This sequence joins TRBV9 and TRBJ2-5; 7 nucleotides agree with TRBD1. This CDR3 is built from 14 residues. The V gene's germline CDR1 is SGDLS and CDR2 YYNGEE. The junction had 4 bases not matched to a gene; V was cut back by 0 bases and J by 5 bases. Written as DNA, the CDR3 is TGTGCCAGCAGCGTAGGACAGGGATGGGAGACCCAGTACTTC. Translation: CASSVGQGWETQYF.

The V and J genes are TRBV5-4 and TRBJ1-2; 8 bases are a match to TRBD1. The germline CDR1 and CDR2 sequences are SGHNT and YYREEE (reference sequence). The CDR3 has 16 amino acids. The V and J ends lost 3 bases and 7 bases, in that order; junction bases with no gene match: 14. DNA of the CDR3: TGTGCCAGCAGCTCGATGGACAGGGCGGGGTTTGGTGGCTACACCTTC. Its translation is CASSSMDRAGFGGYTF.

The rearrangement uses TRBV9 and TRBJ1-6, with TRBD1 matching 8 bases. V lost 5 bases to trimming and J lost 2 bases; unmatched junction nucleotides: 6. This CDR3 is built from 16 residues. Germline V CDR1 and CDR2: SGDLS, YYNGEE. In DNA form, the CDR3 reads TGTGCCAGCAGTAGACAGGGGACCCCCTATAATTCACCCCTCCACTTT. Its protein product is CASSRQGTPYNSPLHF.

The rearrangement joins TRBV7-9 to TRBJ1-6; D remains ambiguous. V lost 2 bases and J lost 10, with 12 bases in between. The CDR3 contains 14 residues. Per the germline V gene, CDR1 is SEHNR and CDR2 is FQNEAQ (reference sequence). CDR3 sequence reads: CASSLSPAESPLHF. The CDR3 nucleotides read TGTGCCAGCAGCTTATCCCCGGCGGAATCACCCCTCCACTTT.

The chain combines TRBV28 with TRBJ2-3; 8 bases align to TRBD1. Germline V gene lookup returns CDR1 MDHEN and CDR2 SYDVKM. CDR3 length: 16 amino acids. The V gene end was trimmed by 7 bases and the J gene end by 1 base; junction bases not matched to a gene: 10. The CDR3 sequence: CASISARQGRTDTQYF. In DNA, the CDR3 is TGTGCCAGCATCTCGGCTAGACAGGGGCGCACAGATACGCAGTATTTT. The full variable domain, with the rest looked up from reference TRBV28 and TRBJ2-3, is DVKVTQSSRYLVKRTGEKVFLECVQDMDHENMFWYRQDPGLGLRLIYFSYDVKMKEKGDIPEGYSVSREKKERFSLILESASTNQTSMYLCASISARQGRTDTQYFGPGTRLTVL.

The rearrangement joins TRBV6-1 to TRBJ1-1; D is uncertain. The CDR3 has 15 amino acids. V was cut by 0 bases and J by 0 bases, with 8 bases left in between. Germline V CDR1 and CDR2: MNHNS, SASEGT. In DNA form, the CDR3 reads TGTGCCAGCAGTGAAGCGCTTTGGATGAACACTGAAGCTTTCTTT. It is translated as CASSEALWMNTEAFF.

This clone was seen more than once but under ten times. The V call is TRBV5-6, the J call TRBJ2-4; D perhaps matches TRBD2 (6 bases). Germline CDR1 SGHDT, CDR2 YYEEEE. This CDR3 region has 18 residues. Deletions cut 4 bases from V and 0 bases from J, with 20 bases between. For the CDR3, the DNA is TGTGCCAGCAGCGGATTCGGCGGGACTGCTATAGCCAAAAACATTCAGTACTTC. This translates into CASSGFGGTAIAKNIQYF.

The CDR3 DNA sequence: TGTGCCAGCTCACCGTTGACAGGAGAACTCACCGGGGAGCTGTTTTTT. Residues: CASSPLTGELTGELFF. V usage is TRBV18 and J usage is TRBJ2-2; D perhaps matches TRBD1 (6 bases). Trimming removed 3 bases at V and 4 bases at J, with 15 bases between. Per the germline V gene, CDR1 is KGHSH and CDR2 is LQKENI. This CDR3 region has 16 residues.

The chain is built from TRBV19 and TRBJ2-7; TRBD2 matches at 10 bases. CDR3 size: 15 residues. Per germline, CDR1 LNHDA and CDR2 SQIVND (reference sequence). The trim removed 1 base at V and 3 bases at J, leaving 3 bases unmatched. CDR3 amino acids: CASSIGTSGVYEQYF. For the CDR3, the DNA is TGTGCCAGTAGTATAGGGACTAGCGGAGTCTACGAGCAGTACTTC. The full variable domain, completed using reference TRBV19 and TRBJ2-7, is DGGITQSPKYLFRKEGQNVTLSCEQNLNHDAMYWYRQDPGQGLRLIYYSQIVNDFQKGDIAEGYSVSREKKESFPLTVTSAQKNPTAFYLCASSIGTSGVYEQYFGPGTRLTVT.

The rearrangement links TRBV20-1 to TRBJ2-1; perhaps TRBD2 as D (6 bases). The CDR3 length is 10 residues. The V end lost 7 bases, the J end lost 16 bases, and 17 bases lay between the germline ends. Germline-derived CDR1 and CDR2 are DFQATT and SNEGSKA (reference sequence). The chain's CDR3 is CSVSAGRYFF. CDR3 bases: TGCAGTGTTTCCGCGGGACGCTATTTCTTC.

The rearrangement joins TRBV5-1 to TRBJ1-6; D gene unclear. The germline V gene encodes CDR1 SGHRS and CDR2 YFSETQ. The CDR3 loop spans 15 amino acids. The V end lost 0 bases, the J end lost 6 bases, and 10 bases lay between the germline ends. Here the CDR3 DNA reads TGCGCCAGCAGCTTGGGAGGCGGAGTTAATTCACCCCTCCACTTT. It codes for CASSLGGGVNSPLHF. The full variable domain, with the rest looked up from reference TRBV5-1 and TRBJ1-6, is KAGVTQTPRYLIKTRGQQVTLSCSPISGHRSVSWYQQTPGQGLQFLFEYFSETQRNKGNFPGRFSGRQFSNSRSEMNVSTLELGDSALYLCASSLGGGVNSPLHFGNGTRLTVT.

The chain recombines TRBV23-1 with TRBJ2-1; the D is unclear. TRBV23-1 qualifies as an ORF whose function is uncertain. V dropped 9 bases and J dropped 7 bases, with 4 bases sitting between them. The CDR3 covers 9 residues. The CDR3 sequence: CARANEQFF. The CDR3 DNA is TGCGCCAGAGCAAATGAGCAGTTCTTC.

V gene TRBV7-2 combines with J gene TRBJ2-7; no definite D call. This CDR3 is 13 amino acids long. CDR1 is SGHTA and CDR2 is FQGNSA in the germline V gene. V lost 2 bases to trimming and J lost 3 bases, with 8 bases between them. The CDR3 loop is CASSLPGIYEQYF. As DNA, the CDR3 is TGTGCCAGCAGCTTACCCGGCATCTACGAGCAGTACTTC. Drawing the rest from reference TRBV7-2 and TRBJ2-7, the complete variable domain is GAGVSQSPSNKVTEKGKDVELRCDPISGHTALYWYRQSLGQGLEFLIYFQGNSAPDKSGLPSDRFSAERTGGSVSTLTIQRTQQEDSAVYLCASSLPGIYEQYFGPGTRLTVT.

CDR3 coding DNA: TGTGCCAGCAGGGGGCTCAGTCCATACGAGCAGTACTTC. Amino acids: CASRGLSPYEQYF. The chain couples TRBV6-6 to TRBJ2-7; tentatively, D is TRBD1 (5 bases). CDR3 length equals 13 residues. The V gene lost 6 bases and the J gene lost 4 bases, with 13 bases spanning the gap. The V gene's germline CDR1 is MNHNY and CDR2 SVGAGI (reference sequence).

This chain joins TRBV5-1 and TRBJ2-2; TRBD1 agrees at 7 bases. Germline V gene sequence: CDR1 SGHRS, CDR2 YFSETQ. The ends lost 3 bases at V and 5 bases at J; junction bases unmatched: 10. CDR3 length: 16 residues. The CDR3 here is CASSWGDREQTGELFF. The CDR3 DNA reads TGCGCCAGCAGCTGGGGAGACAGGGAACAAACCGGGGAGCTGTTTTTT. The full variable domain, in which reference TRBV5-1 and TRBJ2-2 provide the parts outside the CDR3, is KAGVTQTPRYLIKTRGQQVTLSCSPISGHRSVSWYQQTPGQGLQFLFEYFSETQRNKGNFPGRFSGRQFSNSRSEMNVSTLELGDSALYLCASSWGDREQTGELFFGEGSRLTVL.

The V call is TRBV7-2, the J call TRBJ2-2; D not certain. CDR3 length: 18 residues. The V and J ends lost 2 bases and 0 bases respectively, with 16 bases between them. Germline values: CDR1 SGHTA, CDR2 FQGNSA. The CDR3 is CASSLRPLRAANTGELFF. CDR3 sequence (DNA): TGTGCCAGCAGCTTAAGGCCCCTACGTGCCGCGAACACCGGGGAGCTGTTTTTT.

V gene TRBV30 combines with J gene TRBJ2-5; D ambiguous. The CDR3 has 12 residues. V lost 0 bases and J lost 7, with 9 bases in between. Germline CDR1 reads GTSNPN; CDR2 reads SVGIG (reference sequence). CDR3 bases: TGTGCCTGGAGTGTCACTCCGAGGACCCAGTACTTC. Residues: CAWSVTPRTQYF.

The rearrangement uses TRBV6-1 and TRBJ1-1; 7 bases are a match to TRBD1. CDR1 and CDR2 (germline): MNHNS, SASEGT. The CDR3 is 14 residues long. V was clipped by 5 bases and J by 3 bases; unmatched bases: 6. In DNA, the CDR3 is TGTGCCAGCAGTACAGGACAGGCGCACACTGAAGCTTTCTTT. Translating it yields CASSTGQAHTEAFF.

The rearrangement joins TRBV11-2 to TRBJ2-7; D is uncertain. Between the trimmed V and J ends, which lost 2 bases and 0 bases, there was a span of 8 bases. The CDR3 loop spans 14 amino acids. The germline V gene has CDR1 SGHAT and CDR2 FQNNGV. CDR3 residues: CASSLSPLSYEQYF. The CDR3 DNA is TGTGCCAGCAGCTTATCGCCCCTCTCCTACGAGCAGTACTTC.

The rearrangement links TRBV7-2 to TRBJ2-3; D gene unclear. Germline V lookup: CDR1 SGHTA, CDR2 FQGNSA. The CDR3 consists of 13 residues. Deletions cut 4 bases from V and 2 bases from J, with 7 bases between. CDR3 coding DNA: TGTGCCAGCAGCTCATTCCTCACAGATACGCAGTATTTT. Amino acid sequence: CASSSFLTDTQYF.

The J gene is TRBJ2-5, the V gene TRBV7-6; D gene ambiguous. Between the trimmed V and J ends, which lost 4 bases and 10 bases, there was a span of 16 bases. Germline V gene data show CDR1 as SGHVS and CDR2 as FNYEAQ. This CDR3 region has 13 residues. The CDR3 DNA reads TGTGCCAGCAGCTCAGAGAACCTACTAAGCCAGTACTTC. This encodes CASSSENLLSQYF.

A few counts support this clone. The chain is built from TRBV11-2 and TRBJ1-1; a weak D match, TRBD1 (5 bases). Germline V gene lookup returns CDR1 SGHAT and CDR2 FQNNGV. The CDR3 covers 15 residues. V was clipped by 5 bases and J by 4 bases, with 17 bases between them. The CDR3 sequence is CASSPAWGGSTEAFF. The CDR3 nucleotides are TGTGCCAGCAGCCCCGCCTGGGGGGGGAGCACTGAAGCTTTCTTT.

Worth noting for this clone: The identical CDR3 is also encoded by other nucleotide sequences in the sample. This chain joins TRBV18 and TRBJ2-3; tentatively, D is TRBD2 (7 bases). Germline CDR1 is KGHSH and CDR2 is LQKENI. CDR3 length: 16 amino acids. Trimming took 0 bases from V and 1 from J, leaving 11 bases between them. DNA for the CDR3: TGTGCCAGCTCACCACCCATAGGGGGGGGCACAGATACGCAGTATTTT. The encoded protein is CASSPPIGGGTDTQYF.

This clone was counted only a few times. This chain links TRBV5-8 with TRBJ1-2, with TRBD1 as a possible D gene (5 bases). V lost 2 bases and J lost 6, with 14 bases in between. Germline V gene data show CDR1 as SGHTS and CDR2 as YDEGEE. CDR3 length equals 14 residues. In DNA form, the CDR3 reads TGTGCCAGCAGCTTTTCACAACGGGGGGATGGCTACACCTTC. This sequence encodes CASSFSQRGDGYTF. The entire variable domain, with the rest obtained from reference TRBV5-8 and TRBJ1-2, is as follows: EAGVTQSPTHLIKTRGQQATLRCSPISGHTSVYWYQQALGLGLQFLLWYDEGEERNRGNFPPRFSGRQFPNYSSELNVNALELEDSALYLCASSFSQRGDGYTFGSGTRLTVV.

The chain uses TRBV5-1 and TRBJ2-3, with 7 bases matching TRBD2. Germline V gene data show CDR1 as SGHRS and CDR2 as YFSETQ. The V gene end was trimmed by 0 bases and the J gene end by 4 bases; junction bases not matched to a gene: 8. The CDR3 extends over 16 amino acids. CDR3 sequence reads: CASSLGRLAVADTQYF. CDR3 bases: TGCGCCAGCAGCTTGGGACGACTAGCAGTTGCAGATACGCAGTATTTT.

This chain links TRBV7-8 with TRBJ2-5; D remains unclear. Deletions cut 5 bases from V and 1 base from J, with 8 bases between. The CDR3 is 13 residues long. Per the germline V gene, CDR1 is SGHVS and CDR2 is FQNEAQ. The CDR3 DNA reads as TGTGCCAGCAGCCTGACGGTCCAAGAGACCCAGTACTTC. Its translation: CASSLTVQETQYF.

This chain uses TRBV29-1 with TRBJ2-1, with 7 bases fitting TRBD2. Germline CDR1 and CDR2: SQVTM and ANQGSEA. The CDR3 totals 18 residues. The junction had 16 bases not matched to a gene; V was cut back by 0 bases and J by 5 bases. CDR3 residues: CSVEDSFGRTSIHNEQFF. The CDR3 nucleotides are TGCAGCGTTGAAGATTCGTTCGGGAGGACCTCAATACACAATGAGCAGTTCTTC.

CDR3 sequence reads: CASSEGRGLETQYF. In DNA, the CDR3 is TGTGCCAGCAGTGAGGGTCGAGGATTAGAGACCCAGTACTTC. This chain connects TRBV2 to TRBJ2-5; D is unclear. Germline values: CDR1 SNHLY, CDR2 FYNNEI. The CDR3 runs to 14 residues. Trimming pared 3 bases from V and 4 bases from J, leaving 12 bases between. The full variable domain, rest sourced from reference TRBV2 and TRBJ2-5, is EPEVTQTPSHQVTQMGQEVILRCVPISNHLYFYWYRQILGQKVEFLVSFYNNEISEKSEIFDDQFSVERPDGSNFTLKIRSTKLEDSAMYFCASSEGRGLETQYFGPGTRLLVL.

This clone was found a few times. V and J are TRBV7-3 and TRBJ2-3; D perhaps matches TRBD2 (6 bases). CDR3 length: 16 amino acids. V was cut by 1 base and J by 2 bases, with 13 bases left in between. Germline CDR1 is SGHTA and CDR2 is FQGTGA. The CDR3 protein is CASSLNGGLTTDTQYF. CDR3 nucleotide sequence: TGTGCCAGCAGCTTAAACGGGGGACTCACCACAGATACGCAGTATTTT.

The J gene is TRBJ1-1, the V gene TRBV7-2; a possible D gene is TRBD1 (5 bases). The CDR3 consists of 15 residues. V was trimmed by 1 base and J by 2 bases, leaving 11 bases between them. Germline V CDR1 and CDR2: SGHTA, FQGNSA. The CDR3 is CASSLGGAGNTEAFF. The DNA for the CDR3 is TGTGCCAGCAGCTTAGGCGGGGCGGGTAACACTGAAGCTTTCTTT.

The rearrangement links TRBV4-3 to TRBJ2-7; D is unresolved. V was shortened by 6 bases and J by 3 bases, with 12 bases between the two germline ends. CDR1 is LGHNA, CDR2 YSLEER, per germline. The CDR3 consists of 13 residues. The CDR3 DNA is TGCGCCAGCAGTCGCGGAAGAAGCTACGAGCAGTACTTC. Protein sequence: CASSRGRSYEQYF.